This record covers a single T cell receptor beta chain. The antigen remains unidentified. The CDR3 covers 14 residues. CDR1 and CDR2 (germline): KGHSH, LQKENI. Trimming took 3 bases from V and 4 from J, leaving 12 bases between them. Donors likely had unrecorded immune exposures despite being nominally healthy when sampled. The sample is drawn from a study of cytomegalovirus exposure and HLA in healthy donors. Study conclusions and caveats: Information on immune exposure was restricted to one variable (CMV serostatus).

13 Jbeta primers and 60 Vbeta primers were used for the PCR. Sequencing was performed with immunoSEQ multiplex PCR; in TCRdb, only in-frame clones are kept and a portion is missing. The data hold roughly 130,000 clones, with around three quarters observed a single time. Sequenced: PBMCs. The rearrangement links TRBV18 to TRBJ1-2; no firm D call. The TCR comes from a man aged 25-45 years in good health and CMV-seronegative. The CDR3 sequence is CASSPRQEGYGYTF. The CDR3 DNA sequence: TGTGCCAGCTCACCCAGGCAGGAGGGCTATGGCTACACCTTC. The full variable domain, completed using reference TRBV18 and TRBJ1-2, is NAGVMQNPRHLVRRRGQEARLRCSPMKGHSHVYWYRQLPEEGLKFMVYLQKENIIDESGMPKERFSAEFPKEGPSILRIQQVVRGDSAAYFCASSPRQEGYGYTFGSGTRLTVV.